Below, one T cell receptor beta chain is given with its context. This clone was counted a single time. What antigen it recognizes has not been identified. No clone much larger than this one lies a single base away; base qualities are absent. The sample belongs to a study of cytomegalovirus exposure and HLA in healthy donors (dated by TCRdb to about 2017). About the investigation overall: According to an earlier analysis of several hundred of the donors, 150 million to 200 million T cells yielded roughly 110 million unique TCR beta sequences and approximately 300 Gb of sequence data. Roughly 320 gigabases of sequencing data and roughly 80 million unique TCR sequences made up an early release that covered 500 to 700 HLA-typed donors. Of the 350 to 450 genotyped donors, approximately 81% were placed in the genetic ancestry cluster associated with self-reported Caucasian donors. The study was designed to test whether signatures of past pathogen exposure could be identified by cataloging public T cell receptors. Using immunosequencing, the study profiled T cell repertoires from around 670 subjects and related those repertoires to cytomegalovirus serostatus. A separate validation cohort of 100 to 150 different subjects was used in addition to the roughly 640-subject first cohort. To predict cytomegalovirus infection status, the study combined high-throughput TCR immunosequencing, statistical association of individual TCRs with disease status, and machine learning. A later analysis re-examined previously published TCR beta repertoires from more than 600 donors and added high-resolution HLA genotyping to investigate patterns of TCR occurrence. Rather than using new phenotypic data, the later analysis identified candidate immune exposures from TCR beta sequences and from how often those sequences occurred across donors. To decide whether each TCR beta V gene segment behaved as functional or pseudogenic, an earlier analysis of over 500 of the donors relied on high-throughput TCR beta sequencing. Donor age, sex, ethnicity and CMV serostatus were compiled alongside the repertoire data. Genome-wide SNP genotypes for about three fifths of the roughly 670 donors were used in a later genetic analysis, which treated that subset as a discovery cohort. All discovery cohort repertoires had been generated using a single sequencing platform. Both class I and class II loci were covered by HLA typing, at four-digit resolution. The number of donors typed differed by locus, with about 629-630 for A, B, C, DRB1 and DQB1, more than 500 for DQA1, about 610 for DPA1, and about 450 for DPB1. Roughly 5 DR-DQ haplotypes were handled as single units for association and clustering, since linkage in the cohort was strong. Across approximately 400 genotyped donors of the cohort, an average of about 240,000 unique TCR beta nucleotide sequences per donor were sequenced, and approximately 17% of those sequences were non-productive. The research as a whole found: A later analysis found that most CMV-associated TCR beta chains appeared HLA-restricted, with HLA associations seemingly driven largely by CMV exposure. A further reported finding was that TCR beta sequences accurately predicted the HLA-A and HLA-B alleles for most subjects in the first cohort. Immune exposure information for the cohort was limited to CMV serostatus. Several of the top co-occurrence clusters appeared to be linked to parvovirus B19, influenza, CMV and Epstein-Barr virus, according to a later analysis. HLA typing was unavailable for some donors at each locus, so association tests used only the typed subset. In a later genetic analysis, fewer N-insertions in productive TCRs were reported among donors in an Asian-associated ancestry cluster than the 666-donor mean. Assigning TCR associations to individual alleles was difficult when HLA alleles, especially DR and DQ, strongly co-occurred. At a false discovery rate of 0.05, a later analysis linked roughly 17,000 TCR beta sequences to specific HLA alleles. In a later analysis, HLA-associated TCR beta chains were found to be more clonally expanded and to have lower generation probabilities than equally common non-associated chains. Because counts were too low, roughly 16 rarely observed V segments, including chromosome 9 orphons, were excluded from the earlier analysis of about 500 of the donors. Correlated functional status among segregating V segments might be attributable to linkage disequilibrium, but an unknown experimental factor could not be ruled out. In a later genetic analysis, a missense DCLRE1C variant was associated with V-gene and J-gene trimming of TCR beta chains, and the association was replicated in an independent cohort. The authors suggested that the approach could potentially be extended to other disease states and immunological phenotypes. A few of the identified cytomegalovirus-associated TCR beta chains were confirmed in vitro to be specific for cytomegalovirus antigens. Cytomegalovirus status was reported to be diagnosed by the classifier with high specificity and sensitivity in both the original and validation cohorts. Because the 87-base-pair reads could not distinguish some IMGT-functional V segments, including TRBV6-2 and TRBV6-3, those segments were excluded. According to a later analysis, TCR association rates differed among HLA loci, with DRB1 alleles showing the most associated TCRs and HLA-C alleles showing the fewest. In the study, around 150 TCR beta chains were listed as associated with cytomegalovirus. In this cohort, only TCR beta chains were sequenced, and detectable features were limited by the absence of alpha or paired-chain data. Across donors, most TCR sequences were observed very rarely, whereas some public TCRs were present in many individuals. In an earlier analysis of under 600 of the donors, most TCR beta V segments were observed in productive rearrangements about 90% or about 30% of the time, broadly matching IMGT annotations. Presence/absence analyses assumed roughly uniform sequencing depth across donors, an assumption that may not hold. The sequencing pipeline was judged likely to have produced a cluster of highly shared sequence variants as a technical artifact.

The cohort comprised fewer than 700 healthy bone marrow donors. At the time of sampling, every cohort member was nominally healthy, though immune exposures that went unrecorded were likely present. The donor was CMV seronegative and was included in the group of a few hundred seronegative cohort members. Every donor gave a peripheral blood sample, and the peripheral blood mononuclear cells from that sample were used for TCR beta sequencing. Genomic DNA extraction from the blood cell samples was performed with the Qiagen DNeasy Blood Extraction Kit. CDR1 MDHEN and CDR2 SYDVKM are derived from the germline V gene. Between the V and J ends, shortened by 4 bases and 4 bases respectively, the junction contains 8 bases. The CDR3, from cysteine to phenylalanine, totals 14 residues. Of all the DNA, just the CDR3 is kept, 42 bases in frame from base 1. The method was the immunoSEQ multiplex PCR assay. The multiplex PCR relied on a mix of 60 forward primers for TCR Vbeta segments and 13 reverse primers for TCR Jbeta segments. A multiplex PCR assay on genomic DNA amplified the CDR3 region of rearranged TCR beta genes. The Illumina HiSeq System was used to sequence the amplified TCR beta libraries as 87-base-pair reads. Per the original workflow: A later analysis tallied 80 million to 95 million unique TCR beta chains across the 666 repertoires, and about 10 million of those chains were shared by two or more donors. Raw reads were error-corrected and collapsed into unique sequences with a nearest-neighbor algorithm that merged closely related sequences to remove PCR and sequencing errors. Alignment of CDR3 sequences to IMGT reference sequences was used to assign V, D and J gene segments. For a sequence to be retained, at least a six-nucleotide match to both a V gene segment and a J gene segment was required. Rearrangements were classified as productive when the CDR3 lacked stop codons and remained in frame with V and J, and all other rearrangements were classified as non-productive. CDR3 was defined according to IMGT convention as the region running from the second conserved V-encoded cysteine to the conserved J-encoded phenylalanine. In an earlier analysis of some 550 of the donors, sequences lacking an unambiguous match to a single V gene segment were excluded. An earlier analysis of just under 600 of the donors called V segments functional above 56.7% productive rearrangements and segregating when the between-donor standard deviation exceeded 5%. A statistical classification framework was developed to diagnose cytomegalovirus status using the catalog of TCR beta chain sequences. A later analysis assigned V and J genes by comparing TCR nucleotide sequences with IMGT/GENE-DB human TR gene sequences. In a later analysis, CDR3 sequences and most-parsimonious VDJ recombination scenarios were assigned using the TCRdist pipeline. A later analysis defined each TCR beta chain by its CDR3 amino acid sequence plus V-gene family, and excluded reads lacking a unique V-gene family. To address suspected cross-contamination and a sequencing artifact, a later analysis removed around 600 highly shared, low-generation-probability nucleotide sequences. In a later analysis, a clonal expansion index was calculated for each public chain from normalized within-repertoire ranks of inferred template counts. In a later analysis, generation probabilities were computed with a VDJ recombination model fitted to out-of-frame rearrangements, and the resulting probabilities were checked against IGoR. In a later analysis, TCR-TCR, TCR-HLA and TCR-CMV co-occurrence was scored with hypergeometric tests, and a repertoire-size bias correction was applied to TCR pairs. A later analysis estimated false discovery rates by permuting HLA or CMV assignments 20 times. In a later analysis, co-occurring TCRs were grouped using DBSCAN, with TCRdist sequence similarity added in when clustering inside HLA-allele-positive subsets. Co-occurrence clustering excluded repertoires with fewer than 30,000 or more than 120,000 public chains, plus five with anomalous nucleotide sharing. The clones in this table, taken by TCRdb from immuneACCESS, are in-frame only. Not every clone is retained; where verified, under half of the shortfall comes from an unresolved V gene, and the cause of the rest is unknown. That table gives V, J and clone size, and the DNA gave D and trimming. A total of 150,000 to 200,000 clones appear in this sample, roughly 79% of them only once. The ten largest clones add up to under 2% of the sample.

This chain joins TRBV28 to TRBJ2-6; no D gene call is confident. The source of this sequence is a middle-aged man in good health and CMV-seronegative. Sequencing used PBMCs. The CDR3 region: CASSYFTGANVLTF. The sequenced DNA: TGTGCCAGCAGTTACTTCACGGGGGCCAACGTCCTGACTTTC.